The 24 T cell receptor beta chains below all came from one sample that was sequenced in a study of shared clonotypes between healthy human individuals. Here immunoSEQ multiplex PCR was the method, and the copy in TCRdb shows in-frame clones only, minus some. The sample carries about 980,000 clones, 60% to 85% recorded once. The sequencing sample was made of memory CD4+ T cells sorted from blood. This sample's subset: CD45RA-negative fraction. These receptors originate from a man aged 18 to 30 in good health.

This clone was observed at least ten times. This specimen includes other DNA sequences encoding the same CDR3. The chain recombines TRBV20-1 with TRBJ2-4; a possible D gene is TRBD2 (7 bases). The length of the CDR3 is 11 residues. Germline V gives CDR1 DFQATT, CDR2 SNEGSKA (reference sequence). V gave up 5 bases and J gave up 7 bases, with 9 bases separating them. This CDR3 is CSAGGGNIQYF. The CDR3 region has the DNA TGCAGTGCTGGGGGGGGCAACATTCAGTACTTC.

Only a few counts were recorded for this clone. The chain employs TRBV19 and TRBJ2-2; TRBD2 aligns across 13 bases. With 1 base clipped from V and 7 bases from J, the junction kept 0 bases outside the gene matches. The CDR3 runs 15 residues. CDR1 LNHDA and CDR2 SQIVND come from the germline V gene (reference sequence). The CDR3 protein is CASSIGTSGSGELFF. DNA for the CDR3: TGTGCCAGTAGTATAGGGACTAGCGGGAGCGGGGAGCTGTTTTTT. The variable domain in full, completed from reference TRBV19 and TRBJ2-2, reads DGGITQSPKYLFRKEGQNVTLSCEQNLNHDAMYWYRQDPGQGLRLIYYSQIVNDFQKGDIAEGYSVSREKKESFPLTVTSAQKNPTAFYLCASSIGTSGSGELFFGEGSRLTVL.

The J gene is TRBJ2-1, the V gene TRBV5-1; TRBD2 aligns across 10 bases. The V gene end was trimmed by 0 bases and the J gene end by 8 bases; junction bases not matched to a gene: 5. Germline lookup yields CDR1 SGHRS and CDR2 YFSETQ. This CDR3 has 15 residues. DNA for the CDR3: TGCGCCAGCAGCTTGGATACTAGCGGGATCTATGAGCAGTTCTTC. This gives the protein CASSLDTSGIYEQFF.

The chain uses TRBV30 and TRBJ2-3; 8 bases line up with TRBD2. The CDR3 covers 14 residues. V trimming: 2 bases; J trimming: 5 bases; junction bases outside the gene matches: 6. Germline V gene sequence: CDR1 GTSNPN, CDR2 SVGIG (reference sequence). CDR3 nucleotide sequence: TGTGCCTGGAGTCAAGCGGGAGCCAAAGATACGCAGTATTTT. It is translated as CAWSQAGAKDTQYF.

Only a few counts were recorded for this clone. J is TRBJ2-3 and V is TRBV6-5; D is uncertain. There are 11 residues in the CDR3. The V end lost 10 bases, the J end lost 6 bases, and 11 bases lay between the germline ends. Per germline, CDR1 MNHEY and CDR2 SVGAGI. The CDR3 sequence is CATQIADTQYF. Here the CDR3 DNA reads TGTGCCACCCAGATTGCCGATACGCAGTATTTT.

DNA of the CDR3: TGTGCCAGCAGTGAAATGCAGGGGCTCACCTACGAGCAGTACTTC. Residues: CASSEMQGLTYEQYF. The V and J genes are TRBV6-1 and TRBJ2-7; a weak D match, TRBD1 (6 bases). Per germline, CDR1 MNHNS and CDR2 SASEGT. V was clipped by 2 bases and J by 2 bases, with 13 bases between them. The CDR3 spans 15 residues.

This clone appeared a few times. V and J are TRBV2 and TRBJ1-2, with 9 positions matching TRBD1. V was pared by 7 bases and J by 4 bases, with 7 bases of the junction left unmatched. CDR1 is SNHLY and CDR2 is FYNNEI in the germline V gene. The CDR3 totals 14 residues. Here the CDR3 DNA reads TGTGCCAGCAAGGGGGACAGGGATGGCTATGGCTACACCTTC. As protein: CASKGDRDGYGYTF.

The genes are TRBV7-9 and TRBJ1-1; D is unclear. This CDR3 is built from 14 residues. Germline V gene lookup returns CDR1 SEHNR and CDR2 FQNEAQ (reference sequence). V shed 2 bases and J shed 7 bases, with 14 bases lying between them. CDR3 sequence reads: CASSLLLDRNEAFF. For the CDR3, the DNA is TGTGCCAGCAGCTTACTTCTGGATAGGAATGAAGCTTTCTTT.

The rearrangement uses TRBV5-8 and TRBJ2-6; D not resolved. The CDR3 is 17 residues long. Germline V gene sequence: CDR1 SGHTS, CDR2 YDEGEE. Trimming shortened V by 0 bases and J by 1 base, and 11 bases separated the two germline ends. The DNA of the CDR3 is TGTGCCAGCAGCTTGGAGGTCAAAACGTCTGGGGCCAACGTCCTGACTTTC. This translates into CASSLEVKTSGANVLTF.

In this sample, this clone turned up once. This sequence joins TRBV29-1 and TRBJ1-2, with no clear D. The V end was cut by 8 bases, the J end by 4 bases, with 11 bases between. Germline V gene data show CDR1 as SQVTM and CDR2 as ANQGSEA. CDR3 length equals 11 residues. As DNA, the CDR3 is TGCAGCACCTTCACCCGCTATGGCTACACCTTC. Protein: CSTFTRYGYTF.

The CDR3 region is CASSILKDLDQPQHF. The CDR3 DNA reads as TGTGCCAGTAGTATACTCAAGGATTTGGATCAGCCCCAGCATTTT. The chain carries TRBV19 and TRBJ1-5; D not resolved. The germline gives CDR1 LNHDA, CDR2 SQIVND (reference sequence). This CDR3 is built from 15 residues. V was cut by 2 bases and J by 5 bases, with 13 bases left in between. Complete variable domain (other parts from reference TRBV19 and TRBJ1-5): DGGITQSPKYLFRKEGQNVTLSCEQNLNHDAMYWYRQDPGQGLRLIYYSQIVNDFQKGDIAEGYSVSREKKESFPLTVTSAQKNPTAFYLCASSILKDLDQPQHFGDGTRLSIL.

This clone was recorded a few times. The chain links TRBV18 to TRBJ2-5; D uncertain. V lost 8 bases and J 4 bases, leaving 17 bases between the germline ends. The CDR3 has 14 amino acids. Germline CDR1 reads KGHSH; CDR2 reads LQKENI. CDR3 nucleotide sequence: TGTGCCAGCAACGACGAGTCGGTGCGAGAGACCCAGTACTTC. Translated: CASNDESVRETQYF.

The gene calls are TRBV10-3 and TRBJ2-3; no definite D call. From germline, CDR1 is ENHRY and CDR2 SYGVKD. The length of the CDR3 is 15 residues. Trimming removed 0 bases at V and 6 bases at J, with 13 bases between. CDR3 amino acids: CAISESEPGRDTQYF. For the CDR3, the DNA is TGTGCCATCAGTGAGTCGGAACCCGGTCGGGATACGCAGTATTTT.

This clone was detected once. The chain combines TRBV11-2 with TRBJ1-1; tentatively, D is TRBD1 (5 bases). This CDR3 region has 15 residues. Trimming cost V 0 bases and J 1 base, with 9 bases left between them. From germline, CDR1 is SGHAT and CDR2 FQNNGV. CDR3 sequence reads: CASSLEGLPNTEAFF. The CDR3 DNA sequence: TGTGCCAGCAGCTTAGAGGGGCTGCCGAACACTGAAGCTTTCTTT.

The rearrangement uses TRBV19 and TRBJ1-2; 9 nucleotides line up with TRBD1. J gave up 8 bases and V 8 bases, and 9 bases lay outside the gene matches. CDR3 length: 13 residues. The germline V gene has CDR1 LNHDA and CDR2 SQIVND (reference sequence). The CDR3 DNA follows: TGTGCCAGTCGAACTGGACAGGGGCGCGGCTACACCTTC. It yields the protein CASRTGQGRGYTF.

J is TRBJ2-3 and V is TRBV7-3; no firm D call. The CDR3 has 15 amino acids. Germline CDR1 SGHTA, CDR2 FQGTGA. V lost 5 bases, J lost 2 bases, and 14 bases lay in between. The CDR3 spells CASSTTAQATDTQYF. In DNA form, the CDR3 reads TGTGCCAGCAGCACCACGGCGCAGGCCACAGATACGCAGTATTTT.

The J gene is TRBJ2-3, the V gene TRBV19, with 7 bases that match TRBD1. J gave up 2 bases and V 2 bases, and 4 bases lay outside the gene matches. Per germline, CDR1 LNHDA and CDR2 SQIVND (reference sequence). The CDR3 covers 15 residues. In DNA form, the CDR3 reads TGTGCCAGTAGTATACGAGGGGGCCCCACAGATACGCAGTATTTT. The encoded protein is CASSIRGGPTDTQYF.

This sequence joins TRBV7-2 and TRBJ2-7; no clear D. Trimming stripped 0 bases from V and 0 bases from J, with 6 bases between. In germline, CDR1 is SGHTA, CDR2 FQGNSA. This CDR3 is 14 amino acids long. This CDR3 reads CASSLADVSYEQYF. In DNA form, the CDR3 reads TGTGCCAGCAGCTTAGCGGACGTCTCCTACGAGCAGTACTTC.

CDR3 nucleotide sequence: TGTGCCAGCAGCTTGTACCCGTCGACCGGGACTAAGGGGGAGACCCAGTACTTC. It is translated as CASSLYPSTGTKGETQYF. The chain is built from TRBV7-2 and TRBJ2-5; 7 nucleotides match TRBD2. The germline gives CDR1 SGHTA, CDR2 FQGNSA. The CDR3 covers 18 residues. After removal of 3 bases from V and 5 bases from J, the junction contained 18 bases not matched to a gene.

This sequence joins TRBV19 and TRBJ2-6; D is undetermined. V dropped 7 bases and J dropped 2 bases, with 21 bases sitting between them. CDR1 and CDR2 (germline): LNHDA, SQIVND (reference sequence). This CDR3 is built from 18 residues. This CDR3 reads CASTSTLGIGPGANVLTF. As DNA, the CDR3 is TGTGCCAGTACCTCTACCTTGGGGATCGGGCCTGGGGCCAACGTCCTGACTTTC.

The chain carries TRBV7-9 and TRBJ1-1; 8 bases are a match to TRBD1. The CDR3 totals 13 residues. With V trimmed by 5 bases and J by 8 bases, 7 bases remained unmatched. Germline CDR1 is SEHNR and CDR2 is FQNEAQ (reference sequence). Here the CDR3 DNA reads TGTGCCAGCAGCCAGGGGACAGGCCCCGAAGCTTTCTTT. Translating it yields CASSQGTGPEAFF.

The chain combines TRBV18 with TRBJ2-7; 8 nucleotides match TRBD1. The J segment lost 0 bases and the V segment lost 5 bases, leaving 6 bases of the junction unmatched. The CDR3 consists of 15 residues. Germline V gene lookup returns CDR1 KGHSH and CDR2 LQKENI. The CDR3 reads CASSAGTGHSYEQYF. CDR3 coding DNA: TGTGCCAGCTCAGCCGGGACAGGTCACTCCTACGAGCAGTACTTC.

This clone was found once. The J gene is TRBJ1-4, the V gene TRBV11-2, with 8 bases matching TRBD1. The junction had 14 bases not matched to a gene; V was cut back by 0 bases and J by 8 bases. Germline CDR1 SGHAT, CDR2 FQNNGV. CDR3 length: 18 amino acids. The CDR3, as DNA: TGTGCCAGCAGCTTAGACGGGGGCAGACAGGGGCGAAGCGAAAAACTGTTTTTT. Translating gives CASSLDGGRQGRSEKLFF.

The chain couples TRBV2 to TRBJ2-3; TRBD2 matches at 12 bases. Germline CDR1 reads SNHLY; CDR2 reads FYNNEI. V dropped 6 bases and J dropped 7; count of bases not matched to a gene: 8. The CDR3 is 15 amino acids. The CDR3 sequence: CASRSWTSGDNTQYF. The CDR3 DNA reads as TGTGCCAGCAGATCTTGGACTAGCGGGGACAATACGCAGTATTTT. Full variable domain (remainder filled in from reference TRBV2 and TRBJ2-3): EPEVTQTPSHQVTQMGQEVILRCVPISNHLYFYWYRQILGQKVEFLVSFYNNEISEKSEIFDDQFSVERPDGSNFTLKIRSTKLEDSAMYFCASRSWTSGDNTQYFGPGTRLTVL.